The next 13 T cell receptor beta chains were all read from a single sample in a study of T cell repertoires in cytomegalovirus infection. Via MiXCR, TCRdb re-called the reads, giving one row per CDR3 protein. Of around 240,000 distinct CDR3 sequences listed, approximately 22% are singletons. The specimen sequenced was CD8+ T cells from PBMCs. The source is a human donor in good health (CMV status not recorded). Some clones in this sample may be carry-over from other donors' samples.

On this clonotype itself: This sequence may be a read error, since a much larger clone differs from it by one base. V gene TRBV7-6 combines with J gene TRBJ2-7; D is ambiguous. Germline V gene lookup returns CDR1 SGHVS and CDR2 FNYEAQ. Trimming removed 3 bases at V and 1 base at J, with 7 bases between. The CDR3 length is 13 residues. CDR3 bases: TGTGCCAGCAGCTTCCAGAGGTCCTACGAGCAGTACTTC. This codes for CASSFQRSYEQYF.

CDR3 amino acids: CASSSAQGADTEAFF. The CDR3 DNA is TGTGCCAGCAGCTCAGCACAGGGGGCTGACACTGAAGCTTTCTTT. This rearrangement joins TRBV7-9 to TRBJ1-1; 9 nucleotides align to TRBD1. Germline V lookup: CDR1 SEHNR, CDR2 FQNEAQ (reference sequence). V shed 4 bases, J shed 3 bases, and the junction held 6 bases outside the gene matches. The CDR3 spans 15 residues.

This clonotype was counted many times. The V gene is TRBV10-3, the J gene TRBJ1-2, with 8 bases that match TRBD1. With V trimmed by 7 bases and J by 7 bases, 14 bases remained unmatched. The CDR3 totals 15 residues. Germline loops: CDR1 ENHRY, CDR2 SYGVKD. The CDR3 spells CAINLAGGQPGGYTF. The CDR3 DNA is TGTGCCATCAACCTCGCAGGGGGCCAACCAGGTGGCTACACCTTC.

The V call is TRBV7-9, the J call TRBJ2-1; TRBD1 might be the D (6 bases). The CDR3 runs 14 residues. The germline gives CDR1 SEHNR, CDR2 FQNEAQ (reference sequence). The ends were cut back, 7 bases at V and 0 bases at J, with 10 bases in the middle. CDR3 loop: CASIWTVSYNEQFF. The CDR3 DNA is TGTGCCAGCATATGGACAGTCTCCTACAATGAGCAGTTCTTC.

The chain is built from TRBV7-9 and TRBJ1-4; D is undetermined. The germline V gene encodes CDR1 SEHNR and CDR2 FQNEAQ (reference sequence). CDR3 length: 15 amino acids. Trimming shortened V by 4 bases and J by 13 bases, and 22 bases separated the two germline ends. The CDR3 reads CASSSVDERVGGLFF. The CDR3 region has the DNA TGTGCCAGCAGCTCAGTGGACGAACGCGTCGGTGGACTGTTTTTT.

In regard to this clonotype: Since the CDR3 does not end with the conserved phenylalanine or tryptophan, this likely comes from a read error. The genes are TRBV6-5 and TRBJ1-4; D might be TRBD1 (5 bases). This CDR3 has 15 residues. Germline V gene lookup returns CDR1 MNHEY and CDR2 SVGAGI. Trimming removed 5 bases at V and 8 bases at J, with 18 bases between. In DNA, the CDR3 is TGTGCCAGCAGTCCGACCGGGACGAGAGGAGAAAAACTGTTTTCT. It translates to CASSPTGTRGEKLFS.

As for this clonotype: A single base separates this from a much larger clone, so it may be a read error. V and J are TRBV7-2 and TRBJ2-7; tentatively, D is TRBD1 (5 bases). The CDR3 consists of 15 residues. Germline V CDR1 and CDR2: SGHTA, FQGNSA. CDR3 nucleotides: TGTGCCAGCAGCCTGGGTCACGACAGAGCCTACGAGCAGCACTTC. Its translation: CASSLGHDRAYEQHF.

This clonotype was recorded at least ten times. The rearrangement uses TRBV28 and TRBJ2-1, with TRBD1 matching 7 bases. The CDR3 has 15 amino acids. V trimming: 6 bases; J trimming: 6 bases; junction bases outside the gene matches: 11. Germline lookup yields CDR1 MDHEN and CDR2 SYDVKM. CDR3 residues: CASSDRDSVFNEQFF. As DNA, the CDR3 is TGTGCCAGCAGCGACCGGGACAGTGTGTTCAATGAGCAGTTCTTC. Filled out from reference TRBV28 and TRBJ2-1, the complete variable domain reads DVKVTQSSRYLVKRTGEKVFLECVQDMDHENMFWYRQDPGLGLRLIYFSYDVKMKEKGDIPEGYSVSREKKERFSLILESASTNQTSMYLCASSDRDSVFNEQFFGPGTRLTVL.

V is TRBV6-2 or TRBV6-3 and J is TRBJ2-7; D is uncertain. V was trimmed by 3 bases and J by 0 bases, leaving 12 bases between them. Germline V gene data show CDR1 as MNHEY and CDR2 as SVGEGT. CDR3 length: 15 residues. CDR3 protein: CASSYETGYSYEQYF. The CDR3 nucleotides are TGTGCCAGCAGTTATGAAACGGGCTACTCCTACGAGCAGTACTTC.

Only a few counts were recorded for this clonotype. J is TRBJ1-2 and V is TRBV29-1; TRBD1 agrees at 8 bases. The CDR3 spans 12 residues. CDR1 and CDR2 (germline): SQVTM, ANQGSEA. Trimming at V came to 6 bases and at J to 5 bases, leaving 5 bases not matched to a gene. The CDR3 coding sequence is TGCAGCGTACTGACAGGGGCATATGGCTACACCTTC. It encodes CSVLTGAYGYTF.

For this clonotype: This may be a read error: a much more frequent sequence differs by one nucleotide. The rearrangement joins TRBV3-1 to TRBJ1-1; D possibly corresponds to TRBD1 (6 bases). CDR1 is LGHDT and CDR2 is YNNKEL in the germline V gene (reference sequence). This CDR3 contains 12 residues. The CDR3 bases are TGTGCCAGCGGCCACTCAGGGGTTGAAGCTTTCTTT. Its protein is CASGHSGVEAFF.

As DNA, the CDR3 is TGTGCCAGCCTTGGACAGGGGAGTATCGGTGAGCAGTTCTTC. Translation: CASLGQGSIGEQFF. The genes are TRBV28 and TRBJ2-1; 9 bases line up with TRBD1. CDR1 MDHEN and CDR2 SYDVKM come from the germline V gene. The CDR3 length is 14 residues. Trimming removed 8 bases from V and 9 bases from J; junction bases left unmatched: 11.

The gene calls are TRBV2 and TRBJ2-1; possibly TRBD2 for D (7 bases). Germline values: CDR1 SNHLY, CDR2 FYNNEI. Deletions cut 0 bases from V and 8 bases from J, with 17 bases between. This CDR3 contains 16 residues. CDR3 sequence (DNA): TGTGCCAGCAGTGAAGCTCTGGGGGGGGGGCCCCATGAGCAGTTCTTC. It is translated as CASSEALGGGPHEQFF.